These 24 T cell receptor beta chains originate from one sample sequenced in a study of vaccination and CD4 T cells after COVID-19. Cultured CD4+ T-cell DNA underwent Oncomine TCR Beta short-read sequencing. TCRdb used MiXCR to reprocess the PCR reads, holding one entry per CDR3 protein. Of under 15,000 distinct CDR3 sequences listed, roughly 77% were seen once; the top ten hold under 13%. Treatment given: approximately 10-day PBMC culture with coronavirus spike peptide pools or control peptides (ViraFEST assay). These receptors lack a known antigen. The sequenced sample was CD4+ T cells from blood, cultured in vitro. The receptors come from a human donor who had recovered from COVID-19.

This clonotype appeared a single time. The chain carries TRBV7-6 and TRBJ2-1; 8 nucleotides match TRBD1. The junction had 21 bases not matched to a gene; V was cut back by 5 bases and J by 3 bases. Germline V lookup: CDR1 SGHVS, CDR2 FNYEAQ. CDR3 length: 20 residues. The CDR3 region has the DNA TGTGCCAGCAGCCCCCCAGAAGGGACAGGTGGGTGGCTCCTCTACAATGAGCAGTTCTTC. Translating gives CASSPPEGTGGWLLYNEQFF.

The rearrangement links TRBV19 to TRBJ1-1, with D unclear. CDR3 length equals 11 residues. Germline V gene sequence: CDR1 LNHDA, CDR2 SQIVND (reference sequence). V was shortened by 8 bases and J by 0 bases, with 4 bases between the two germline ends. CDR3 sequence: CASVVNTEAFF. The CDR3 DNA follows: TGTGCCAGTGTTGTGAACACTGAAGCTTTCTTT.

This chain links TRBV24-1 with TRBJ1-5, with D unresolved. Trimming removed 4 bases from V and 4 bases from J, with 10 bases in between. The CDR3 totals 14 residues. Germline-derived CDR1 and CDR2 are KGHDR and SFDVKD. The CDR3 protein is CATSDTQPNQPQHF. DNA for the CDR3: TGTGCCACCAGTGACACACAGCCAAATCAGCCCCAGCATTTT.

V is TRBV25-1 and J is TRBJ1-3; D is possibly TRBD1 (6 bases). The CDR3 has 14 residues. V lost 6 bases to trimming and J lost 4 bases, with 13 bases between them. Germline V CDR1 and CDR2: MGHDK, SYGVNS. In nucleotides, the CDR3 is TGTGCCAGCAGGAGCCAGGGGCTGGGAAACACCATATATTTT. Protein sequence: CASRSQGLGNTIYF.

The chain joins TRBV20-1 to TRBJ1-3, with TRBD1 as a possible D gene (5 bases). The germline V gene encodes CDR1 DFQATT and CDR2 SNEGSKA (reference sequence). The V gene lost 0 bases and the J gene lost 4 bases, with 10 bases spanning the gap. The CDR3 runs 14 residues. The CDR3 region has the DNA TGCAGTGCTAGAGATATTTCAGGGGGAAACACCATATATTTT. It encodes CSARDISGGNTIYF.

The chain combines TRBV2 with TRBJ1-5, with 10 bases identical to TRBD1. V shed 7 bases and J 2 bases; nucleotides not matched to a gene: 5. The CDR3 extends over 15 amino acids. The germline gives CDR1 SNHLY, CDR2 FYNNEI. For the CDR3, the DNA is TGTGCCAGCATGATGGACAGGGGGGGCAATCAGCCCCAGCATTTT. Amino acid sequence: CASMMDRGGNQPQHF.

This chain joins TRBV6-1 and TRBJ1-1; no firm D call. CDR1 is MNHNS, CDR2 SASEGT, per germline. The CDR3 loop spans 13 amino acids. The V gene lost 6 bases and the J gene lost 3 bases, with 11 bases spanning the gap. DNA for the CDR3: TGTGCCAGCAGACCCAGCCGGGACACTGAAGCTTTCTTT. Translation gives CASRPSRDTEAFF.

The chain employs TRBV20-1 and TRBJ2-5; D remains unclear. Germline V CDR1 and CDR2: DFQATT, SNEGSKA (reference sequence). CDR3 length: 14 amino acids. V lost 1 base and J lost 9, with 18 bases in between. The CDR3 DNA is TGCAGTGCTAGAGTCCCGGCGCGGAGTCGGGCCCAGTACTTC. It codes for CSARVPARSRAQYF.

DNA for the CDR3: TGCAGTGCTCAGGACAGGGGCGCTAACTATGGCTACACCTTC. This translates into CSAQDRGANYGYTF. J is TRBJ1-2 and V is TRBV20-1; 9 bases match TRBD1. The CDR3 has 14 amino acids. J was trimmed by 0 bases and V by 5 bases; bases with no gene match: 4. The germline V gene has CDR1 DFQATT and CDR2 SNEGSKA (reference sequence).

The count of this clonotype is one. The chain recombines TRBV20-1 with TRBJ1-5; a weak D match, TRBD1 (6 bases). V was pared by 3 bases and J by 7 bases, with 19 bases between. The CDR3 has 15 residues. Looked up from germline, CDR1 is DFQATT and CDR2 is SNEGSKA (reference sequence). The CDR3 coding sequence is TGCAGTGCTAGGGCGGGACAATTAAGGGGGCAGCCCCAGCATTTT. It translates to CSARAGQLRGQPQHF.

J is TRBJ1-5 and V is TRBV7-2; no clear D gene. CDR3 length equals 14 residues. Germline CDR1 reads SGHTA; CDR2 reads FQGNSA. V lost 1 base to trimming and J lost 2 bases, with 6 bases between them. CDR3 nucleotides: TGTGCCAGCAGCTTAGGGAGGGGCAATCAGCCCCAGCATTTT. Its protein is CASSLGRGNQPQHF. Supplemented by reference TRBV7-2 and TRBJ1-5, the full variable domain reads GAGVSQSPSNKVTEKGKDVELRCDPISGHTALYWYRQSLGQGLEFLIYFQGNSAPDKSGLPSDRFSAERTGGSVSTLTIQRTQQEDSAVYLCASSLGRGNQPQHFGDGTRLSIL.

DNA of the CDR3: TGTGCCAGCAGTGACGATATAGGGTTAAGGAATGGCTACACCTTC. As protein: CASSDDIGLRNGYTF. The genes are TRBV6-4 and TRBJ1-2; no definite D call. Trimming removed 2 bases at V and 6 bases at J, with 16 bases between. This CDR3 is built from 15 residues. Per germline, CDR1 MRHNA and CDR2 SNTAGT.

V gene TRBV27 combines with J gene TRBJ2-7; 10 bases agree with TRBD2. The germline V gene encodes CDR1 MNHEY and CDR2 SMNVEV (reference sequence). Losses at the gene ends were 7 bases for V and 1 base for J; bases not matched to a gene: 7. This CDR3 has 15 residues. The CDR3 coding sequence is TGTGCCAGCAAGACCGGGACTAGCGTTTCCTACGAGCAGTACTTC. Translated: CASKTGTSVSYEQYF.

The rearrangement uses TRBV7-6 and TRBJ1-2; the match to TRBD1 covers 12 bases. This CDR3 is 15 amino acids long. Germline CDR1 reads SGHVS; CDR2 reads FNYEAQ. Unmatched junction bases numbered 6, after V lost 2 bases and J lost 8 bases. Here the CDR3 DNA reads TGTGCCAGCAGCTTAACGGGACAGGGGGCTGGAGGCTACACCTTC. This translates into CASSLTGQGAGGYTF.

The chain joins TRBV20-1 to TRBJ1-2; D ambiguous. The CDR3 covers 12 residues. Trimming shortened V by 3 bases and J by 2 bases, and 7 bases separated the two germline ends. Germline V gene lookup returns CDR1 DFQATT and CDR2 SNEGSKA (reference sequence). CDR3 in amino acids: CSARPGNYGYTF. As DNA, the CDR3 is TGCAGTGCTAGGCCGGGAAACTATGGCTACACCTTC.

This chain uses TRBV6-1 with TRBJ1-1; no clear D gene. Per germline, CDR1 MNHNS and CDR2 SASEGT. The V end lost 7 bases, the J end lost 0 bases, and 9 bases lay between the germline ends. This CDR3 is 13 amino acids long. CDR3 loop: CASTRGVNTEAFF. The CDR3 coding sequence is TGTGCCAGCACCAGAGGAGTGAACACTGAAGCTTTCTTT.

This chain connects TRBV12-5 to TRBJ2-7; 9 bases map to TRBD2. This CDR3 has 13 residues. Germline loops: CDR1 LGHNT, CDR2 FRNRAP. The junction had 6 bases not matched to a gene; V was cut back by 5 bases and J by 7 bases. This CDR3 reads CASGLSGRAEQYF. CDR3 coding DNA: TGTGCTAGTGGTCTTAGCGGGAGAGCGGAGCAGTACTTC.

J is TRBJ2-7 and V is TRBV20-1, with 11 nucleotides matching TRBD2. The ends lost 4 bases at V and 2 bases at J; junction bases unmatched: 10. There are 16 residues in the CDR3. Per germline, CDR1 DFQATT and CDR2 SNEGSKA (reference sequence). The CDR3 DNA follows: TGCAGTGCTATGTCTAGCGGGAGGACCTACACCTACGAGCAGTACTTC. It yields the protein CSAMSSGRTYTYEQYF.

The chain has TRBV6-5 and TRBJ2-5, with TRBD1 matching over 10 bases. The V gene's germline CDR1 is MNHEY and CDR2 SVGAGI. Trimming removed 2 bases from V and 1 base from J; junction bases left unmatched: 1. The CDR3 length is 15 residues. The CDR3 DNA reads TGTGCCAGCAGTTACAGGACAGGGGGCCAAGAGACCCAGTACTTC. Amino acids: CASSYRTGGQETQYF.

The chain carries TRBV12-1 and TRBJ1-6. TRBV12-1 is deemed a pseudogene. The CDR3 runs 14 residues. The DNA for the CDR3 is TGTGCCAGCAGCTTTGGTGAAACCAATTCACCCCTCCACTTT. Residues: CASSFGETNSPLHF.

The genes are TRBV28 and TRBJ2-1; 9 bases fit TRBD1. The J call is in doubt because the DNA end fits TRBJ2-7 better. Germline V gives CDR1 MDHEN, CDR2 SYDVKM. The CDR3 has 17 amino acids. CDR3 protein: CASSQQPGTGTFYEQYF. In DNA, the CDR3 is TGTGCCAGCAGTCAACAACCCGGGACAGGGACCTTCTACGAGCAGTACTTC.

This sequence joins TRBV12-3 or TRBV12-4 and TRBJ1-2, with D unclear. The V end was cut by 2 bases, the J end by 8 bases, with 9 bases between. This CDR3 has 12 amino acids. The CDR3 DNA reads TGTGCCAGCAGTTTATACAGCAGAGGCTACACCTTC. This codes for CASSLYSRGYTF.

The chain employs TRBV18 and TRBJ1-1; no reliable D call. The CDR3 contains 13 residues. Germline V gene lookup returns CDR1 KGHSH and CDR2 LQKENI. V lost 3 bases to trimming and J lost 0 bases, with 5 bases between them. CDR3 region: CASSPGVNTEAFF. The CDR3 nucleotides are TGTGCCAGCTCACCCGGGGTGAACACTGAAGCTTTCTTT.

The chain recombines TRBV6-5 with TRBJ2-3; D is unresolved. Germline lookup yields CDR1 MNHEY and CDR2 SVGAGI. CDR3 length: 14 residues. V gave up 4 bases and J gave up 3 bases, with 11 bases separating them. For the CDR3, the DNA is TGTGCCAGCAGTTCTACCCCCCGGACAGATACGCAGTATTTT. This codes for CASSSTPRTDTQYF.